Shown below are 31 T cell receptor beta chains from a single sample sequenced in a study of T cell changes during pregnancy in multiple sclerosis. TCRdb's table, derived via immunoSEQ multiplex PCR, lists solely in-frame clones and lacks some. Among about 50,000 clones listed, 80% to 95% were seen once. The sample in question was CD4+ T cells from peripheral blood mononuclear cells, obtained after pregnancy. The receptors originated from a female donor in good health, enrolled as a control in a pregnancy study.

The chain uses TRBV11-2 and TRBJ1-5; D gene ambiguous. V gave up 3 bases and J gave up 5 bases, with 5 bases separating them. Germline lookup yields CDR1 SGHAT and CDR2 FQNNGV. The CDR3 loop spans 12 amino acids. For the CDR3, the DNA is TGTGCCAGCAGCTTTAATGATCAGCCCCAGCATTTT. It encodes CASSFNDQPQHF.

The chain employs TRBV28 and TRBJ1-2; D is unclear. CDR3 length equals 12 residues. The V gene lost 2 bases and the J gene lost 5 bases, with 6 bases spanning the gap. Germline V gene sequence: CDR1 MDHEN, CDR2 SYDVKM. The DNA of the CDR3 is TGTGCCAGCAGTTTACCGGGGTATGGCTACACCTTC. Amino acids: CASSLPGYGYTF.

The chain combines TRBV4-1 with TRBJ2-3, with TRBD2 matching over 15 bases. Germline CDR1 is MGHRA and CDR2 is YSYEKL. The CDR3 extends over 15 amino acids. J lost 7 bases, V lost 5 bases, and 4 bases had no gene match. The CDR3 here is CASSKGTSGGNTQYF. CDR3 DNA: TGCGCCAGCAGCAAAGGGACTAGCGGGGGGAATACGCAGTATTTT.

The chain employs TRBV9 and TRBJ2-5, with 10 nucleotides matching TRBD2. The CDR3 totals 16 residues. Germline trimming cut 0 bases from V and 4 bases from J; bases unmatched to any gene: 6. Germline CDR1 and CDR2: SGDLS and YYNGEE. Here the CDR3 reads CASSVGPAGGRETQYF. The CDR3 nucleotides read TGTGCCAGCAGCGTAGGTCCAGCGGGGGGGCGAGAGACCCAGTACTTC.

The chain couples TRBV14 to TRBJ2-3, with D tentatively TRBD1 (6 bases). Deletions cut 0 bases from V and 2 bases from J, with 18 bases between. Germline CDR1 reads SGHDN; CDR2 reads FVKESK. CDR3 size: 18 residues. This chain's CDR3 is CASSQDGLDRFHTDTQYF. Here the CDR3 DNA reads TGTGCCAGCAGCCAAGACGGGTTAGACAGGTTCCACACAGATACGCAGTATTTT.

The J gene is TRBJ1-2, the V gene TRBV6-5; 11 bases are shared with TRBD1. CDR3 length equals 14 residues. CDR1 and CDR2 (germline): MNHEY, SVGAGI. With 2 bases clipped from V and 8 bases from J, the junction kept 4 bases outside the gene matches. The CDR3 DNA reads TGTGCCAGCAGTTACCTGGGACAGGGGGAAGGCTACACCTTC. Residues: CASSYLGQGEGYTF.

This chain links TRBV11-2 with TRBJ1-5; possibly TRBD1 for D (5 bases). CDR3 length: 16 residues. Per the germline V gene, CDR1 is SGHAT and CDR2 is FQNNGV. V was cut by 0 bases and J by 1 base, with 10 bases left in between. CDR3 region: CASSLDGAGSNQPQHF. The CDR3 coding sequence is TGTGCCAGCAGCTTAGATGGGGCTGGGAGCAATCAGCCCCAGCATTTT.

This chain joins TRBV2 and TRBJ1-1; D perhaps matches TRBD1 (5 bases). The CDR3 sequence is 16 residues long. Trimming cost V 2 bases and J 5 bases, with 18 bases left between them. CDR1 is SNHLY and CDR2 is FYNNEI in the germline V gene. The CDR3 protein is CASSERQGPISTEAFF. The CDR3 DNA reads as TGTGCCAGCAGTGAACGTCAGGGCCCCATAAGTACTGAAGCTTTCTTT.

A single count supports this clone. The V and J genes are TRBV18 and TRBJ2-5, with TRBD2 as a possible D gene (7 bases). CDR1 is KGHSH, CDR2 LQKENI, per germline. The CDR3 is 15 residues long. V was shortened by 2 bases and J by 2 bases, with 12 bases between the two germline ends. CDR3 DNA: TGTGCCAGCTCACCAGGCGGGGGCCGACAAGAGACCCAGTACTTC. Translated, it gives CASSPGGGRQETQYF.

V is TRBV5-8 and J is TRBJ1-2; 7 bases fit TRBD1. The CDR3 loop spans 17 amino acids. CDR1 is SGHTS, CDR2 YDEGEE, per germline. The V gene end was trimmed by 7 bases and the J gene end by 8 bases; junction bases not matched to a gene: 23. CDR3 sequence (DNA): TGTGCCAGCCCCCTTACCCCGGGACGGACAGGTCTCGGAGGCTACACCTTC. This encodes CASPLTPGRTGLGGYTF.

This clone was recorded only once. The CDR3 region has the DNA TGTGCCAGTAGTATAGGCCACGGGGAGAGCAATCAGCCCCAGCATTTT. Protein: CASSIGHGESNQPQHF. This chain connects TRBV19 to TRBJ1-5, with D uncertain. CDR1 and CDR2 from the germline V gene are LNHDA and SQIVND (reference sequence). The CDR3 covers 16 residues. The V and J ends lost 1 base and 1 base respectively, with 11 bases between them.

The chain uses TRBV27 and TRBJ2-7, with 7 bases matching TRBD2. The J segment lost 2 bases and the V segment lost 3 bases, leaving 4 bases of the junction unmatched. The CDR3 totals 14 residues. Germline V gene sequence: CDR1 MNHEY, CDR2 SMNVEV (reference sequence). CDR3 residues: CASSFGTTPYEQYF. The DNA for the CDR3 is TGTGCCAGCAGTTTCGGGACTACCCCCTACGAGCAGTACTTC.

The rearrangement joins TRBV2 to TRBJ2-3, with D possibly matching TRBD2 (6 bases). CDR1 is SNHLY, CDR2 FYNNEI, per germline. V was clipped by 3 bases and J by 0 bases, with 10 bases between them. The CDR3 runs 15 residues. As DNA, the CDR3 is TGTGCCAGCAGTGACGGGAGCAGAAGCACAGATACGCAGTATTTT. This encodes CASSDGSRSTDTQYF.

The chain is built from TRBV5-1 and TRBJ2-7, with D possibly being TRBD1 (6 bases). The CDR3 totals 15 residues. V gave up 1 base and J gave up 3 bases, with 14 bases separating them. The germline V gene has CDR1 SGHRS and CDR2 YFSETQ. The CDR3 loop reads CASSLTTGNVYEQYF. CDR3 nucleotides: TGCGCCAGCAGCTTGACCACAGGGAACGTCTACGAGCAGTACTTC. The full variable domain, completed using reference TRBV5-1 and TRBJ2-7, is KAGVTQTPRYLIKTRGQQVTLSCSPISGHRSVSWYQQTPGQGLQFLFEYFSETQRNKGNFPGRFSGRQFSNSRSEMNVSTLELGDSALYLCASSLTTGNVYEQYFGPGTRLTVT.

The rearrangement links TRBV19 to TRBJ2-7; 8 nucleotides align to TRBD1. From germline, CDR1 is LNHDA and CDR2 SQIVND (reference sequence). With 5 bases clipped from V and 4 bases from J, the junction kept 10 bases outside the gene matches. The CDR3 runs 15 residues. CDR3 in DNA: TGTGCCAGTAGTCCCCGGGCCGGACAGGGTTACGAGCAGTACTTC. Its translation is CASSPRAGQGYEQYF.

This sequence joins TRBV5-1 and TRBJ2-5, with 8 nucleotides matching TRBD2. V shed 4 bases, J shed 1 base, and the junction held 6 bases outside the gene matches. Germline lookup yields CDR1 SGHRS and CDR2 YFSETQ. The CDR3 consists of 15 residues. The CDR3 DNA reads TGCGCCAGCAGCCAACAAGCGGGGGTCCAAGAGACCCAGTACTTC. It encodes CASSQQAGVQETQYF.

The chain links TRBV28 to TRBJ2-1; TRBD1 is a possible D gene (5 bases). The germline gives CDR1 MDHEN, CDR2 SYDVKM. The V end was cut by 6 bases, the J end by 12 bases, with 24 bases between. The CDR3 consists of 15 residues. This CDR3 reads CASSPVGSSSGWQFF. As DNA, the CDR3 is TGTGCCAGCAGCCCCGTCGGCAGTTCTTCAGGGTGGCAGTTCTTC.

This rearrangement joins TRBV28 to TRBJ2-7; 7 nucleotides agree with TRBD1. Germline V gene lookup returns CDR1 MDHEN and CDR2 SYDVKM. The CDR3 spans 16 residues. The trim removed 4 bases at V and 0 bases at J, leaving 9 bases unmatched. The CDR3 is CASSSRTGTISYEQYF. The CDR3 bases are TGTGCCAGCAGTTCTAGGACAGGTACCATCTCCTACGAGCAGTACTTC.

This chain connects TRBV11-3 to TRBJ2-7, with TRBD2 matching over 11 bases. After removal of 2 bases from V and 6 bases from J, the junction contained 6 bases not matched to a gene. CDR1 and CDR2 (germline): SGHNT, YENEEA. The CDR3 covers 15 residues. The CDR3 is CASSLNSGLAGEQYF. The CDR3 region has the DNA TGTGCCAGCAGCTTAAACTCCGGACTAGCGGGCGAGCAGTACTTC.

V and J are TRBV2 and TRBJ1-1; 7 bases match TRBD1. V was pared by 6 bases and J by 10 bases, with 8 bases of the junction left unmatched. Looked up from germline, CDR1 is SNHLY and CDR2 is FYNNEI. The CDR3 contains 12 residues. The CDR3 DNA is TGTGCCAGCAGCGATGACAGGGTTGGAGCTTTCTTT. This codes for CASSDDRVGAFF.

The V call is TRBV7-9, the J call TRBJ1-2, with D possibly TRBD1 on 5 matching bases. Trimming pared 5 bases from V and 3 bases from J, leaving 13 bases between. Germline loops: CDR1 SEHNR, CDR2 FQNEAQ (reference sequence). The CDR3 is 14 amino acids. This CDR3 is CASSPDRIHYGYTF. As DNA, the CDR3 is TGTGCCAGCAGCCCTGACAGAATTCACTATGGCTACACCTTC. Full variable domain (missing parts from reference TRBV7-9 and TRBJ1-2): DTGVSQNPRHKITKRGQNVTFRCDPISEHNRLYWYRQTLGQGPEFLTYFQNEAQLEKSRLLSDRFSAERPKGSFSTLEIQRTEQGDSAMYLCASSPDRIHYGYTFGSGTRLTVV.

This chain uses TRBV7-8 with TRBJ2-1; D might be TRBD2 (6 bases). This CDR3 spans 14 amino acids. CDR1 is SGHVS, CDR2 FQNEAQ, per germline. The ends were cut back, 2 bases at V and 7 bases at J, with 12 bases in the middle. The CDR3 bases are TGTGCCAGCAGCTTATCCCTAGCGAGGAATGAGCAGTTCTTC. Amino acid sequence: CASSLSLARNEQFF.

The V gene is TRBV11-2, the J gene TRBJ2-5; the match to TRBD1 covers 8 bases. The CDR3 runs to 14 residues. The trim removed 0 bases at V and 7 bases at J, leaving 4 bases unmatched. Germline loops: CDR1 SGHAT, CDR2 FQNNGV. CDR3 coding DNA: TGTGCCAGCAGCTTAGACCCAGGGGGCGCGACCCAGTACTTC. Protein: CASSLDPGGATQYF.

Notes on this clone: The junction departs from the called germline gene at one end, perhaps through a read error. The V gene is TRBV11-1, the J gene TRBJ2-7; D is ambiguous. Germline CDR1 and CDR2: SGHAT and FQDESV (reference sequence). The CDR3 is made up of 13 amino acids. The CDR3 region has the DNA TGTGCCAGCAGCCCCCAGGTGGAAGCAGAACCCCGCTTC. It is translated as CASSPQVEAEPRF.

The V and J genes are TRBV12-5 and TRBJ2-1, with D possibly TRBD2 on 5 matching bases. CDR1 and CDR2 (germline): LGHNT, FRNRAP. The CDR3 sequence is 13 residues long. V lost 5 bases and J 7 bases, leaving 12 bases between the germline ends. The CDR3 region has the DNA TGTGCTAGTGGTCCACTAACGGGGAATGAGCAGTTCTTC. As protein: CASGPLTGNEQFF. The full variable domain, in which reference TRBV12-5 and TRBJ2-1 provide the parts outside the CDR3, is DARVTQTPRHKVTEMGQEVTMRCQPILGHNTVFWYRQTMMQGLELLAYFRNRAPLDDSGMPKDRFSAEMPDATLATLKIQPSEPRDSAVYFCASGPLTGNEQFFGPGTRLTVL.

The chain recombines TRBV27 with TRBJ1-2; 9 bases line up with TRBD1. After removal of 5 bases from V and 4 bases from J, the junction contained 8 bases not matched to a gene. CDR1 and CDR2 (germline): MNHEY, SMNVEV (reference sequence). This CDR3 has 15 amino acids. The CDR3 nucleotides are TGTGCCAGCAGTCCTTACGGACAGGGGACCTATGGCTACACCTTC. It codes for CASSPYGQGTYGYTF.

The CDR3 protein is CASSPLGRRSQETQYF. In DNA, the CDR3 is TGTGCCAGCAGCCCACTAGGTAGAAGAAGCCAAGAGACCCAGTACTTC. The rearrangement uses TRBV5-6 and TRBJ2-5; D perhaps matches TRBD2 (5 bases). The length of the CDR3 is 16 residues. CDR1 SGHDT and CDR2 YYEEEE come from the germline V gene. V lost 4 bases to trimming and J lost 1 base, with 17 bases between them.

V is TRBV13 and J is TRBJ2-1, with 7 bases aligning to TRBD2. The CDR3 loop spans 17 amino acids. Trimming at V came to 2 bases and at J to 3 bases, leaving 10 bases not matched to a gene. The germline V gene encodes CDR1 PRHDT and CDR2 FYEKMQ (reference sequence). CDR3 sequence: CASSLPGRPILYNEQFF. The CDR3 DNA follows: TGTGCCAGCAGCTTACCCGGGAGGCCTATTCTCTACAATGAGCAGTTCTTC. The variable domain in full, completed from reference TRBV13 and TRBJ2-1, reads AAGVIQSPRHLIKEKRETATLKCYPIPRHDTVYWYQQGPGQDPQFLISFYEKMQSDKGSIPDRFSAQQFSDYHSELNMSSLELGDSALYFCASSLPGRPILYNEQFFGPGTRLTVL.

This rearrangement joins TRBV18 to TRBJ1-1, with D hard to call. Looked up from germline, CDR1 is KGHSH and CDR2 is LQKENI. The CDR3 length is 20 residues. V was shortened by 2 bases and J by 0 bases, with 25 bases between the two germline ends. Here the CDR3 DNA reads TGTGCCAGCTCACCATACACCCGGGTGGAGGCATCCAGGCTGAACACTGAAGCTTTCTTT. Its translation: CASSPYTRVEASRLNTEAFF.

The chain recombines TRBV2 with TRBJ2-1, with 9 bases matching TRBD2. The V gene end was trimmed by 5 bases and the J gene end by 5 bases; junction bases not matched to a gene: 13. There are 17 residues in the CDR3. Germline lookup yields CDR1 SNHLY and CDR2 FYNNEI. In nucleotides, the CDR3 is TGTGCCAGCAGTCCGCGGACTAGCGCCGGGCCGAACAATGAGCAGTTCTTC. Protein: CASSPRTSAGPNNEQFF.

V gene TRBV7-8 combines with J gene TRBJ2-2; D is possibly TRBD2 (6 bases). The CDR3 is 14 amino acids. Trimming shortened V by 0 bases and J by 5 bases, and 7 bases separated the two germline ends. Germline assignment: CDR1 SGHVS and CDR2 FQNEAQ. CDR3 sequence: CASSLAGGTGELFF. For the CDR3, the DNA is TGTGCCAGCAGCTTAGCGGGGGGAACCGGGGAGCTGTTTTTT.